Listed here are 30 T cell receptor beta chains from one sample, sequenced in a study of shared T cell receptors in the human thymus. Assay: immunoSEQ multiplex PCR; the TCRdb copy retains only in-frame clones and omits some. Seen here are more than 550,000 clones, about 89% observed once, and the top ten hold 0.009% to 0.0095%. A further study also used this sample, focusing on human thymus T cells.

Sample: thymocytes. The receptors shown here come from a boy less than two years old with a congenital heart defect.

This chain uses TRBV28 with TRBJ1-1, with 7 bases aligning to TRBD1. Germline V gene sequence: CDR1 MDHEN, CDR2 SYDVKM. The CDR3 has 15 residues. The V gene end was trimmed by 6 bases and the J gene end by 10 bases; junction bases not matched to a gene: 17. In DNA, the CDR3 is TGTGCCAGCAGCCACCGACAGGGCGCTCCGGGGAGAGCTTTCTTT. This codes for CASSHRQGAPGRAFF.

This chain joins TRBV27 and TRBJ2-2, with 7 bases matching TRBD2. The CDR3 has 15 amino acids. V trimming: 4 bases; J trimming: 4 bases; junction bases outside the gene matches: 6. CDR1 MNHEY and CDR2 SMNVEV come from the germline V gene (reference sequence). CDR3 protein: CASSSLGRATGELFF. CDR3 nucleotide sequence: TGTGCCAGCAGTTCTCTGGGGAGGGCCACCGGGGAGCTGTTTTTT.

The chain combines TRBV27 with TRBJ1-4; perhaps TRBD1 as D (5 bases). This CDR3 region has 17 residues. Germline CDR1 MNHEY, CDR2 SMNVEV (reference sequence). V was pared by 5 bases and J by 0 bases, with 16 bases between. This chain's CDR3 is CASSPQYRQSTNEKLFF. The CDR3 bases are TGTGCCAGCAGTCCCCAATACCGACAGTCAACTAATGAAAAACTGTTTTTT. Variable domain in full (rest from reference TRBV27 and TRBJ1-4): EAQVTQNPRYLITVTGKKLTVTCSQNMNHEYMSWYRQDPGLGLRQIYYSMNVEVTDKGDVPEGYKVSRKEKRNFPLILESPSPNQTSLYFCASSPQYRQSTNEKLFFGSGTQLSVL.

The chain is built from TRBV13 and TRBJ1-5; weak D call: TRBD1 (6 bases). The CDR3 has 16 amino acids. The V end was cut by 5 bases, the J end by 3 bases, with 17 bases between. Germline loops: CDR1 PRHDT, CDR2 FYEKMQ (reference sequence). CDR3 bases: TGTGCCAGCAGCCTTCCAACAGGGTTTTACAATCAGCCCCAGCATTTT. Encoded protein: CASSLPTGFYNQPQHF.

The chain is built from TRBV27 and TRBJ2-3; 8 bases agree with TRBD2. Per germline, CDR1 MNHEY and CDR2 SMNVEV (reference sequence). Germline trimming cut 5 bases from V and 1 base from J; bases unmatched to any gene: 5. The CDR3 loop spans 15 amino acids. For the CDR3, the DNA is TGTGCCAGCAGTCCACGGGGGGGTCGCACAGATACGCAGTATTTT. Translation: CASSPRGGRTDTQYF.

This chain connects TRBV28 to TRBJ2-7; D is ambiguous. Trimming removed 5 bases from V and 4 bases from J, with 9 bases in between. The germline CDR1 and CDR2 sequences are MDHEN and SYDVKM. The CDR3 consists of 12 residues. CDR3 amino acids: CASSITVYEQYF. In DNA form, the CDR3 reads TGTGCCAGCAGTATTACAGTTTACGAGCAGTACTTC.

The gene calls are TRBV5-4 and TRBJ2-4, with D possibly TRBD2 on 7 matching bases. The CDR3 extends over 17 amino acids. Germline CDR1 reads SGHNT; CDR2 reads YYREEE (reference sequence). The germline V and J ends were trimmed by 4 bases and 0 bases, with 17 bases remaining between them. CDR3 DNA sequence: TGTGCCAGCAGCCAAGAGGGGGGGACACAAGCCAAAAACATTCAGTACTTC. Residues: CASSQEGGTQAKNIQYF.

This chain links TRBV14 with TRBJ2-5; TRBD2 matches 7 bases. This CDR3 has 17 residues. CDR1 and CDR2 (germline): SGHDN, FVKESK. V lost 0 bases and J lost 4; bases outside the gene matches: 11. Here the CDR3 reads CASSQEASGGSPETQYF. CDR3 nucleotides: TGTGCCAGCAGCCAAGAGGCTAGCGGTGGTTCTCCAGAGACCCAGTACTTC.

The chain carries TRBV25-1 and TRBJ1-4; D ambiguous. This CDR3 region has 15 residues. Germline values: CDR1 MGHDK, CDR2 SYGVNS. The ends were cut back, 4 bases at V and 5 bases at J, with 14 bases in the middle. The CDR3 protein is CASSGARTRNEKLFF. CDR3 nucleotides: TGTGCCAGCAGTGGGGCCCGAACCCGAAATGAAAAACTGTTTTTT. The whole variable domain, filled in from reference TRBV25-1 and TRBJ1-4, reads EADIYQTPRYLVIGTGKKITLECSQTMGHDKMYWYQQDPGMELHLIHYSYGVNSTEKGDLSSESTVSRIRTEHFPLTLESARPSHTSQYLCASSGARTRNEKLFFGSGTQLSVL.

The rearrangement uses TRBV19 and TRBJ1-1, with a possible D match to TRBD1 (5 bases). Germline CDR1 is LNHDA and CDR2 is SQIVND (reference sequence). V shed 11 bases and J shed 5 bases, with 18 bases lying between them. The CDR3 runs to 13 residues. The CDR3 here is CARWGGRATEAFF. The CDR3, as DNA: TGTGCCCGATGGGGCGGGAGGGCGACTGAAGCTTTCTTT.

The rearrangement joins TRBV4-2 to TRBJ2-7; 13 bases align to TRBD2. CDR1 is LGHNA and CDR2 is YNFKEQ in the germline V gene. V was pared by 4 bases and J by 7 bases, with 10 bases of the junction left unmatched. This CDR3 region has 16 residues. DNA of the CDR3: TGTGCCAGCAGCCCCGGGACTAGCGGGGCTCTCGGGGAGCAGTACTTC. Translation gives CASSPGTSGALGEQYF.

The sample holds one count of this clone. The chain uses TRBV7-9 and TRBJ2-1; 9 bases line up with TRBD2. The CDR3 length is 17 residues. Germline CDR1 and CDR2: SEHNR and FQNEAQ (reference sequence). The ends lost 2 bases at V and 8 bases at J; junction bases unmatched: 13. The CDR3, as DNA: TGTGCCAGCAGCTTACGGGCGGGGGGGCCGATCTGGGATGAGCAGTTCTTC. Amino acids: CASSLRAGGPIWDEQFF.

V is TRBV7-6 and J is TRBJ2-3, with D perhaps TRBD1 (6 bases). Trimming cost V 3 bases and J 4 bases, with 8 bases left between them. This CDR3 is built from 13 residues. Germline CDR1 reads SGHVS; CDR2 reads FNYEAQ. CDR3 DNA: TGTGCCAGCAGCTTGGGGGCCCCAGATACGCAGTATTTT. It yields the protein CASSLGAPDTQYF.

The rearrangement links TRBV4-3 to TRBJ2-5; 7 nucleotides line up with TRBD2. Germline V gene sequence: CDR1 LGHNA, CDR2 YSLEER. Losses at the gene ends were 3 bases for V and 2 bases for J; bases not matched to a gene: 12. The CDR3 covers 17 residues. CDR3 loop: CASSQALAGHEQETQYF. The CDR3 bases are TGCGCCAGCAGCCAGGCTTTAGCGGGTCACGAGCAAGAGACCCAGTACTTC.

The chain has TRBV11-2 and TRBJ1-2, with TRBD1 matching 9 bases. Germline CDR1 and CDR2: SGHAT and FQNNGV. This CDR3 is built from 17 residues. The trim removed 4 bases at V and 5 bases at J, leaving 14 bases unmatched. CDR3 DNA sequence: TGTGCCAGCAGCTCACCGGGACAGGGAATCGAGCATTATGGCTACACCTTC. Translated, it gives CASSSPGQGIEHYGYTF. Full variable domain (remainder filled in from reference TRBV11-2 and TRBJ1-2): EAGVAQSPRYKIIEKRQSVAFWCNPISGHATLYWYQQILGQGPKLLIQFQNNGVVDDSQLPKDRFSAERLKGVDSTLKIQPAKLEDSAVYLCASSSPGQGIEHYGYTFGSGTRLTVV.

This rearrangement joins TRBV21-1 to TRBJ1-5. TRBV21-1 is marked as a pseudogene. This CDR3 has 12 amino acids. CDR3 loop: CASSPINQPQHF. CDR3 bases: TGTGCCAGCAGCCCTATCAATCAGCCCCAGCATTTT.

V is TRBV30 and J is TRBJ2-5, with 8 bases fitting TRBD1. Unmatched junction bases numbered 7, after V lost 4 bases and J lost 0 bases. Germline V CDR1 and CDR2: GTSNPN, SVGIG (reference sequence). This CDR3 spans 15 amino acids. The CDR3 loop is CAWNLSQGDQETQYF. CDR3 DNA: TGTGCCTGGAACCTGTCACAGGGGGACCAAGAGACCCAGTACTTC.

The chain joins TRBV5-8 to TRBJ1-5; no clear D. Germline V gives CDR1 SGHTS, CDR2 YDEGEE. V was trimmed by 5 bases and J by 1 base, leaving 10 bases between them. This CDR3 contains 14 residues. DNA of the CDR3: TGTGCCAGCAGAATTTCGTTGAGCAATCAGCCCCAGCATTTT. Its translation: CASRISLSNQPQHF.

This clone was recorded once. The chain combines TRBV30 with TRBJ2-4; possible D gene TRBD1, 7 bases. V was cut by 0 bases and J by 1 base, with 19 bases left in between. The germline CDR1 and CDR2 sequences are GTSNPN and SVGIG (reference sequence). CDR3 size: 18 residues. The CDR3 DNA reads TGTGCCTGGAGTGTACGGGGGAACCCACAGGGGGCCAAAAACATTCAGTACTTC. Its translation is CAWSVRGNPQGAKNIQYF. The full variable domain, with the rest looked up from reference TRBV30 and TRBJ2-4, is SQTIHQWPATLVQPVGSPLSLECTVEGTSNPNLYWYRQAAGRGLQLLFYSVGIGQISSEVPQNLSASRPQDRQFILSSKKLLLSDSGFYLCAWSVRGNPQGAKNIQYFGAGTRLSVL.

This clone was seen just once. V usage is TRBV27 and J usage is TRBJ2-6, with D maybe TRBD1 (6 bases). Germline assignment: CDR1 MNHEY and CDR2 SMNVEV (reference sequence). Trimming cost V 3 bases and J 1 base, with 13 bases left between them. CDR3 length equals 17 residues. CDR3 nucleotides: TGTGCCAGCAGTTTGGGACATCAGATTTCTGGGGCCAACGTCCTGACTTTC. Translation: CASSLGHQISGANVLTF.

The chain carries TRBV6-1 and TRBJ2-7, with D tentatively TRBD2 (6 bases). The germline V gene encodes CDR1 MNHNS and CDR2 SASEGT. This CDR3 is 13 amino acids long. Trimming took off 6 bases at V and 0 bases at J, with 9 bases between the two ends. The CDR3 is CASRLAHSYEQYF. The CDR3, as DNA: TGTGCCAGCAGACTAGCCCACTCCTACGAGCAGTACTTC.

This rearrangement joins TRBV5-1 to TRBJ1-1, with no clear D. The CDR3 consists of 20 residues. Trimming took off 0 bases at V and 5 bases at J, with 29 bases between the two ends. The germline gives CDR1 SGHRS, CDR2 YFSETQ. The chain's CDR3 is CASSLDRPNGWRVSYTEAFF. The CDR3, as DNA: TGCGCCAGCAGCTTGGATCGGCCGAACGGTTGGAGGGTGTCCTATACTGAAGCTTTCTTT. The full variable domain, with the rest looked up from reference TRBV5-1 and TRBJ1-1, is KAGVTQTPRYLIKTRGQQVTLSCSPISGHRSVSWYQQTPGQGLQFLFEYFSETQRNKGNFPGRFSGRQFSNSRSEMNVSTLELGDSALYLCASSLDRPNGWRVSYTEAFFGQGTRLTVV.

This chain uses TRBV27 with TRBJ2-7, with TRBD1 as a possible D gene (6 bases). V lost 6 bases and J 7 bases, leaving 19 bases between the germline ends. The germline gives CDR1 MNHEY, CDR2 SMNVEV (reference sequence). The CDR3 length is 14 residues. The chain's CDR3 is CASSQEVTGREQYF. In DNA form, the CDR3 reads TGTGCCAGCAGCCAAGAGGTCACAGGGCGTGAGCAGTACTTC.

The rearrangement links TRBV4-3 to TRBJ2-1, with 8 nucleotides matching TRBD1. Trimming at V came to 3 bases and at J to 5 bases, leaving 12 bases not matched to a gene. The CDR3 extends over 17 amino acids. CDR1 LGHNA and CDR2 YSLEER come from the germline V gene. The CDR3 region has the DNA TGCGCCAGCAGCCATCAATACTGGACAGGGACCCACAATGAGCAGTTCTTC. Residues: CASSHQYWTGTHNEQFF.

Turning to this clone: Other DNA sequences in this sample translate to the same CDR3. This chain connects TRBV20-1 to TRBJ2-2, with a tentative D call TRBD1 (5 bases). Germline V lookup: CDR1 DFQATT, CDR2 SNEGSKA (reference sequence). The length of the CDR3 is 11 residues. Trimming cost V 3 bases and J 7 bases, with 6 bases left between them. The CDR3: CSASRGGELFF. The CDR3 DNA reads TGCAGTGCTAGTAGGGGCGGGGAGCTGTTTTTT.

The table lists this clone with a count of one. The chain recombines TRBV5-4 with TRBJ2-3; D might be TRBD2 (5 bases). V was trimmed by 4 bases and J by 6 bases, leaving 30 bases between them. Germline V lookup: CDR1 SGHNT, CDR2 YYREEE (reference sequence). This CDR3 has 19 amino acids. CDR3 in amino acids: CASSISRRKTPGPRDTQYF. CDR3 bases: TGTGCCAGCAGCATCTCCCGGAGGAAAACTCCAGGACCTAGGGATACGCAGTATTTT. Full variable domain (rest looked up from reference TRBV5-4 and TRBJ2-3): ETGVTQSPTHLIKTRGQQVTLRCSSQSGHNTVSWYQQALGQGPQFIFQYYREEENGRGNFPPRFSGLQFPNYSSELNVNALELDDSALYLCASSISRRKTPGPRDTQYFGPGTRLTVL.

The chain employs TRBV5-4 and TRBJ2-1, with 13 bases that match TRBD2. The V gene end was trimmed by 3 bases and the J gene end by 0 bases; junction bases not matched to a gene: 3. The CDR3 contains 17 residues. Germline CDR1 SGHNT, CDR2 YYREEE (reference sequence). Written as DNA, the CDR3 is TGTGCCAGCAGCTCCAGGACTAGCGGGAGCTCCTACAATGAGCAGTTCTTC. Translated: CASSSRTSGSSYNEQFF.

This chain joins TRBV11-2 and TRBJ2-7, with a tentative D call TRBD1 (6 bases). V was pared by 0 bases and J by 2 bases, with 17 bases between. Germline V gene sequence: CDR1 SGHAT, CDR2 FQNNGV. The CDR3 extends over 17 amino acids. The CDR3 coding sequence is TGTGCCAGCAGCTTAGATCCGACAGGCCCCACGCCCTACGAGCAGTACTTC. Its protein product is CASSLDPTGPTPYEQYF.

CDR3 DNA: TGTGCCAGCAGTAAGGGGACTAGCGGGAGGAAAATTACCTACGAGCAGTACTTC. As protein: CASSKGTSGRKITYEQYF. The chain uses TRBV6-4 and TRBJ2-7; 15 nucleotides agree with TRBD2. Germline V gene sequence: CDR1 MRHNA, CDR2 SNTAGT. CDR3 length: 18 amino acids. V lost 5 bases to trimming and J lost 2 bases; unmatched junction nucleotides: 10.

This clone was counted a few times. This chain links TRBV5-4 with TRBJ1-2, with 10 bases identical to TRBD1. This CDR3 has 16 amino acids. CDR1 and CDR2 (germline): SGHNT, YYREEE (reference sequence). With 4 bases clipped from V and 2 bases from J, the junction kept 8 bases outside the gene matches. CDR3 DNA: TGTGCCAGCAGCCGGGACAGGGGATACCCAAACTATGGCTACACCTTC. Its translation: CASSRDRGYPNYGYTF.